This entry features one T cell receptor beta chain sequence. The specificity of this receptor is unknown. No much larger clonotype is one base removed from it; base qualities were not supplied. Sorted unstimulated T cells and proliferating T cells recovered from mixed lymphocyte reactions were subjected to TCRbeta CDR3 sequencing. Fresh whole blood from around 11 HLA-typed healthy donors was used to isolate PBMCs. To map where alloreactive clones came from, unstimulated CD4+ regulatory T cells were FACS-sorted. The method was the immunoSEQ multiplex PCR assay. Each sample had 90,000 to 100,000 TCR templates assayed by the deep sequencing platform. Genomic DNA extracted from sorted T cells was the material used for TCRbeta CDR3 sequencing. The source study handled its data this way. The R programming language was used for clonal analysis of the TCRbeta CDR3 data. Alloreactive CD4+ and CD8+ clones were defined by comparing unstimulated samples with post-reaction CFSE-low samples. Regulatory or non-regulatory origin of alloreactive CD4+ clones was assigned by matching sequences to the sorted unstimulated Treg and non-Treg repertoires. Entries here come from immuneACCESS through TCRdb and include only in-frame sequences with V and J called. Some clones fail to appear in such tables; in the studies checked, an unresolved V gene covers under half of the shortfall, and the cause of the remainder is unknown. V, J and clone size reflect that table, while D and trimming were determined from the DNA. Present in this sample are 85,000 to 130,000 clones, 94% of which were seen just once. About 0.6% of the sample is taken by the ten largest.

The cysteine opens and the phenylalanine closes a CDR3 of 14 amino acids. The sequence is cut down to CDR3 DNA, 42 bases in frame from base 1. Compared with germline, V lacks 1 base and J lacks 5 bases; bases without a gene match: 4. According to the germline V gene (reference sequence), CDR1 reads SEHNR and CDR2 reads FQNEAQ. The data were taken from a study of siplizumab effects on memory and regulatory T cells (dated by TCRdb to about 2019). Turning to the overall study: The study examined how the anti-CD2 antibody siplizumab affects alloreactive T-cell subsets in allogeneic mixed lymphocyte reactions built from human PBMCs. Results the study describes overall, beyond this receptor: Sequences below about 10^-5 frequency were poorly captured, so only a minor fraction of alloreactive clones could be mapped to unstimulated subsets. The cumulative frequency of alloreactive sequences traceable to unstimulated CD4+ memory T cells was significantly reduced by siplizumab. About 80-97% of proliferating CD4+ or CD8+ clones could not be given a naive or memory phenotype. In reactions with siplizumab, an average of about 69% of mappable alloreactive CD4+ clones were Treg-derived, compared with 25% to 30% in control reactions. Unstimulated naive T cells appeared more diverse than memory T cells, and naive cells seemed to contribute substantially to the alloresponse. The suppressive function of proliferating Tregs from siplizumab cultures was not functionally confirmed.

The sequence derives from a human donor in good health. Sequenced: Tregs sorted from blood. The chain is assembled from TRBV7-9 and TRBJ2-7, with 8 junctional bases fitting TRBD2. The CDR3: CASSLETSGDEQYF. The nucleotide sequence is given as TGTGCCAGCAGCTTAGAAACTAGCGGTGACGAGCAGTACTTC.